This T cell receptor (beta chain) is from a study of monozygotic twins with inflammatory bowel disease. Per-sample cDNA came from eight separate reactions. Molecular identifiers with 6-nucleotide sample barcodes were added during cDNA synthesis via template switching. TCRdb processed the 5' RACE reads again and assigns one entry to each CDR3 protein, with no DNA. This sample's table has approximately 210,000 distinct CDR3 sequences. CDR1 and CDR2 from the germline V gene are MNHEY and SVGAGI. The CDR3 has 16 residues. The sequencing sample was made of blood. This chain connects TRBV6-5 to TRBJ2-4; TCRdb calls TRBD2, which cannot be checked without DNA. This receptor was obtained from a human donor with ulcerative colitis or Crohn's disease, or a healthy co-twin of an affected twin (not recorded which). The CDR3 sequence is CASSYMAGGGKNIQYF.